This T cell receptor (beta chain) is drawn from a study of shared clonotypes between healthy human individuals. Libraries were prepared by immunoSEQ multiplex PCR; TCRdb keeps only in-frame clonotypes and omits some of them. This sample has 980,000 or so clones, with roughly 72% found just once. The sequenced sample was memory CD4+ T cells sorted from blood. The subset denotes: CD45RA-negative fraction. The source is a man aged 18-30 years in good health.

The CDR3 spells CASGKIEQFF. CDR3 DNA sequence: TGTGCTAGCGGTAAAATAGAGCAGTTCTTC. V usage is TRBV7-7 and J usage is TRBJ2-1, with D perhaps matching TRBD2 (6 bases). The germline CDR1 and CDR2 sequences are SSHAT and FNYEAQ (reference sequence). This CDR3 comprises 10 residues.